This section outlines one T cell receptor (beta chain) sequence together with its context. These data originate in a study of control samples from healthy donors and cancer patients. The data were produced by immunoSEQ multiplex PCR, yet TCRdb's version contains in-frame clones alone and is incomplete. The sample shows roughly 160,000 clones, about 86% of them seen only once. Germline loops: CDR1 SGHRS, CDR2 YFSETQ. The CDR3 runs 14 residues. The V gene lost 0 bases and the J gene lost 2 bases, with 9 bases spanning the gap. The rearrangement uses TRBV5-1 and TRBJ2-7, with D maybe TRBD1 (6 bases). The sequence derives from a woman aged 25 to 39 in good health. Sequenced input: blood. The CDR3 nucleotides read TGCGCCAGCAGCTTGGATGCAGGGGCCTACGAGCAGTACGTC. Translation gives CASSLDAGAYEQYV.